This T cell receptor (beta chain) was captured by sequencing in a study of shared clonotypes between healthy human individuals. General study findings and limits: When compared with the clonotypes that were shared by all four sorted-subset donors, the non-shared clonotypes turned out to have lower generation probabilities.

V lost 4 bases, J lost 0 bases, and 10 bases lay in between. There are 15 residues in the CDR3. Germline assignment: CDR1 ENHRY and CDR2 SYGVKD. Sequencing was performed with immunoSEQ multiplex PCR; in TCRdb, only in-frame clones are kept and a portion is missing. Here the sample spans about 2.4 million clones, approximately 94% being singletons. On this clone itself: The antigen is not known.

V gene TRBV10-3 combines with J gene TRBJ1-3; D is undetermined. Sample: naive CD4+ T cells from PBMCs. As to subset: CD45RA+ positively selected. This sequence originates from a man aged 18 to 29 in good health. Some clones in this sample may be carry-over from other donors' samples. CDR3 DNA sequence: TGTGCCATCAGTGGGTGGGGTCTCTCTGGAAACACCATATATTTT. As protein: CAISGWGLSGNTIYF.